Presented here are 20 T cell receptor beta chains from one specimen sequenced in a study of shared clonotypes between healthy human individuals. Only in-frame clones appear in the TCRdb table, and some are missing; sequencing was by immunoSEQ multiplex PCR. The table includes more than 500,000 clones, around 96% detected once. Cells designated naive CD8 were CD45RO-negative and were positively selected for CCR7, with terminally differentiated effector memory CD45RA+ cells excluded. Sequencing used naive CD8+ T cells sorted from blood. All receptors derive from a woman aged 30 to 39 in good health.

About this clone: Other DNA sequences in the sample encode the same CDR3. The chain joins TRBV11-2 to TRBJ2-7; possible D gene TRBD1, 5 bases. CDR3 length: 13 amino acids. Germline V lookup: CDR1 SGHAT, CDR2 FQNNGV. Trimming removed 4 bases at V and 1 base at J, with 8 bases between. Here the CDR3 DNA reads TGTGCCAGCAGCTCAGGGCCTTCCTACGAGCAGTACTTC. It specifies CASSSGPSYEQYF.

About this clone: The same CDR3 is also encoded by other DNA sequences in this sample. The rearrangement links TRBV27 to TRBJ2-7; 9 bases map to TRBD1. CDR1 is MNHEY, CDR2 SMNVEV, per germline (reference sequence). The CDR3 runs to 14 residues. V lost 6 bases and J lost 3; bases outside the gene matches: 6. CDR3 in amino acids: CASSPGQGGYEQYF. The CDR3 nucleotides are TGTGCCAGCAGCCCGGGACAGGGCGGCTACGAGCAGTACTTC.

The gene calls are TRBV7-2 and TRBJ2-1, with 9 bases identical to TRBD2. The CDR3 contains 17 residues. Germline V lookup: CDR1 SGHTA, CDR2 FQGNSA. V was clipped by 0 bases and J by 7 bases; unmatched bases: 10. This CDR3 reads CASSLASGRRPVNEQFF. In nucleotides, the CDR3 is TGTGCCAGCAGCTTAGCCAGCGGGAGGCGCCCGGTTAATGAGCAGTTCTTC.

The V and J genes are TRBV28 and TRBJ2-7, with TRBD2 matching 8 bases. CDR1 and CDR2 from the germline V gene are MDHEN and SYDVKM. The CDR3 sequence is 13 residues long. V shed 8 bases, J shed 5 bases, and the junction held 8 bases outside the gene matches. The CDR3 is CASGLAGRDEQYF. DNA of the CDR3: TGTGCCAGCGGCCTAGCGGGTAGGGACGAGCAGTACTTC. The full variable domain, with the rest looked up from reference TRBV28 and TRBJ2-7, is DVKVTQSSRYLVKRTGEKVFLECVQDMDHENMFWYRQDPGLGLRLIYFSYDVKMKEKGDIPEGYSVSREKKERFSLILESASTNQTSMYLCASGLAGRDEQYFGPGTRLTVT.

This chain uses TRBV6-5 with TRBJ2-1; tentative D call: TRBD1 (6 bases). The CDR3 consists of 16 residues. Trimming left V 0 bases short and J 8 bases short, with 17 bases between. Germline V gives CDR1 MNHEY, CDR2 SVGAGI. The CDR3 reads CASSYSRGTMQYEQFF. CDR3 sequence (DNA): TGTGCCAGCAGTTACTCTAGGGGGACCATGCAATATGAGCAGTTCTTC.

A remark on this clone: The identical CDR3 is also encoded by other nucleotide sequences in the sample. This chain connects TRBV27 to TRBJ1-2; TRBD1 is a possible D gene (5 bases). V lost 2 bases to trimming and J lost 3 bases, with 7 bases between them. The CDR3 consists of 13 residues. The germline V gene encodes CDR1 MNHEY and CDR2 SMNVEV (reference sequence). CDR3 in amino acids: CASSLTGDYGYTF. CDR3 sequence (DNA): TGTGCCAGCAGTTTAACAGGTGACTATGGCTACACCTTC.

Points on this clone: Other DNA sequences in this specimen translate into the identical CDR3. This chain links TRBV4-1 with TRBJ2-1; the match to TRBD2 covers 7 bases. V shed 1 base and J 14 bases; nucleotides not matched to a gene: 2. The germline gives CDR1 MGHRA, CDR2 YSYEKL. CDR3 size: 11 residues. The CDR3 DNA reads as TGCGCCAGCAGCCAAGGTGGGGGGGAGTTCTTC. Encoded protein: CASSQGGGEFF.

This chain links TRBV5-1 with TRBJ2-3; D gene ambiguous. This CDR3 region has 17 residues. The ends were cut back, 0 bases at V and 0 bases at J, with 14 bases in the middle. From germline, CDR1 is SGHRS and CDR2 YFSETQ. The CDR3 bases are TGCGCCAGCAGCTTGGTCCAGGTAATGGTGAGCACAGATACGCAGTATTTT. Protein: CASSLVQVMVSTDTQYF.

The J gene is TRBJ1-1, the V gene TRBV4-1; tentatively, D is TRBD1 (5 bases). The CDR3 spans 17 residues. Germline loops: CDR1 MGHRA, CDR2 YSYEKL. V lost 4 bases and J lost 0, with 18 bases in between. The CDR3 DNA follows: TGCGCCAGCAGCCCTACATCGAGGGGCTCCATGAACACTGAAGCTTTCTTT. Its translation is CASSPTSRGSMNTEAFF.

The V and J genes are TRBV4-2 and TRBJ2-3; no firm D call. Trimming took off 1 base at V and 0 bases at J, with 8 bases between the two ends. From germline, CDR1 is LGHNA and CDR2 YNFKEQ. This CDR3 has 15 residues. The CDR3 bases are TGTGCCAGCAGCCAAGGGCTAGGTAGCACAGATACGCAGTATTTT. It is translated as CASSQGLGSTDTQYF.

V and J are TRBV28 and TRBJ2-7; D perhaps matches TRBD1 (6 bases). Trimming shortened V by 3 bases and J by 3 bases, and 18 bases separated the two germline ends. Germline loops: CDR1 MDHEN, CDR2 SYDVKM. The CDR3 is 16 residues long. For the CDR3, the DNA is TGTGCCAGCAGTTTCATACCCACCAGGGGTAGCTACGAGCAGTACTTC. It translates to CASSFIPTRGSYEQYF. Full variable domain (rest looked up from reference TRBV28 and TRBJ2-7): DVKVTQSSRYLVKRTGEKVFLECVQDMDHENMFWYRQDPGLGLRLIYFSYDVKMKEKGDIPEGYSVSREKKERFSLILESASTNQTSMYLCASSFIPTRGSYEQYFGPGTRLTVT.

J is TRBJ2-7 and V is TRBV11-2; the D gene is possibly TRBD1 (7 bases). Germline-derived CDR1 and CDR2 are SGHAT and FQNNGV. CDR3 length: 15 amino acids. The V end was cut by 3 bases, the J end by 1 base, with 13 bases between. CDR3 region: CASSLSRGVSYEQYF. The CDR3 DNA follows: TGTGCCAGCAGCTTGAGCAGGGGGGTATCCTACGAGCAGTACTTC.

The V and J genes are TRBV4-1 and TRBJ2-5; TRBD2 agrees at 12 bases. The DNA end lines up better with TRBJ2-7; the J call may be wrong. Germline loops: CDR1 MGHRA, CDR2 YSYEKL. The CDR3 is made up of 18 amino acids. The CDR3 sequence is CASSQQEGVLAGGYEQYF. The CDR3 DNA is TGCGCCAGCAGCCAACAAGAGGGGGTACTAGCGGGAGGATACGAGCAGTACTTC.

This chain links TRBV11-3 with TRBJ2-7; possibly TRBD2 for D (7 bases). Per the germline V gene, CDR1 is SGHNT and CDR2 is YENEEA. V gave up 7 bases and J gave up 4 bases, with 14 bases separating them. The CDR3 runs to 13 residues. The CDR3 DNA follows: TGTGCCAGCACCCACGGGGGGCCGTACGAGCAGTACTTC. This translates into CASTHGGPYEQYF.

A remark on this clone: Germline and junction disagree at one end, which may indicate a read error. The sample has other DNA sequences that encode this CDR3 too. The chain is built from TRBV2 and TRBJ1-2, with no clear D. The length of the CDR3 is 13 residues. Germline V gene sequence: CDR1 SNHLY, CDR2 FYNNEI. Here the CDR3 DNA reads TGCGCCAGCAGTCACGGACGGAACTATGGCTACACCTTC. Its protein product is CASSHGRNYGYTF.

This rearrangement joins TRBV28 to TRBJ2-7, with D perhaps TRBD2 (5 bases). CDR3 length: 14 residues. Germline CDR1 is MDHEN and CDR2 is SYDVKM. V gave up 5 bases and J gave up 1 base, with 12 bases separating them. The CDR3 is CASSPRGASYEQYF. The CDR3 bases are TGTGCCAGCAGTCCCCGGGGTGCTTCCTACGAGCAGTACTTC.

V is TRBV2 and J is TRBJ2-3; D gene unclear. The CDR3 contains 16 residues. Germline V gene lookup returns CDR1 SNHLY and CDR2 FYNNEI. Trimming pared 5 bases from V and 10 bases from J, leaving 25 bases between. The CDR3 region is CASSRLTRMPEISQYF. In nucleotides, the CDR3 is TGTGCCAGCAGTAGATTGACTCGTATGCCCGAAATTTCGCAGTATTTT.

The V gene is TRBV5-6, the J gene TRBJ2-7, with TRBD2 identical over 10 bases. The CDR3 sequence is 14 residues long. Germline V gene data show CDR1 as SGHDT and CDR2 as YYEEEE. V shed 4 bases and J 3 bases; nucleotides not matched to a gene: 4. The CDR3 loop is CASSPVAGGYEQYF. The CDR3 DNA is TGTGCCAGCAGCCCGGTAGCGGGAGGCTACGAGCAGTACTTC. Using reference TRBV5-6 and TRBJ2-7 for the parts outside the CDR3, the full variable domain is DAGVTQSPTHLIKTRGQQVTLRCSPKSGHDTVSWYQQALGQGPQFIFQYYEEEERQRGNFPDRFSGHQFPNYSSELNVNALLLGDSALYLCASSPVAGGYEQYFGPGTRLTVT.

The rearrangement joins TRBV13 to TRBJ2-7, with D uncertain. The V gene lost 7 bases and the J gene lost 3 bases, with 16 bases spanning the gap. The CDR3 is made up of 14 amino acids. Per germline, CDR1 PRHDT and CDR2 FYEKMQ (reference sequence). The CDR3 region has the DNA TGTGCCAGCACCTCCAGTCTAGGGAACTACGAGCAGTACTTC. This encodes CASTSSLGNYEQYF.

V and J are TRBV5-6 and TRBJ1-1, with a tentative D call TRBD1 (5 bases). The CDR3 contains 12 residues. The V gene lost 4 bases and the J gene lost 7 bases, with 11 bases spanning the gap. CDR1 and CDR2 from the germline V gene are SGHDT and YYEEEE. This CDR3 reads CASSPGGYEAFF. CDR3 sequence (DNA): TGTGCCAGCAGCCCCGGGGGATATGAAGCTTTCTTT. The full variable domain, in which reference TRBV5-6 and TRBJ1-1 provide the parts outside the CDR3, is DAGVTQSPTHLIKTRGQQVTLRCSPKSGHDTVSWYQQALGQGPQFIFQYYEEEERQRGNFPDRFSGHQFPNYSSELNVNALLLGDSALYLCASSPGGYEAFFGQGTRLTVV.